This record looks at one T cell receptor beta chain sequence and its context. The data were taken from a study of blood T cell repertoires in COVID-19. V gave up 0 bases and J gave up 1 base, with 11 bases separating them. Per germline, CDR1 GTSNPN and CDR2 SVGIG (reference sequence). CDR3 length equals 15 residues. The repertoire was sequenced with immunoSEQ multiplex PCR; TCRdb's copy has only in-frame clones and lacks some. The repertoire holds about 200,000 clones, almost 90% seen once, with around 1.6% in the top ten. The chain couples TRBV30 to TRBJ2-3, with D possibly being TRBD2 (5 bases). The sequence was collected from a man younger than 30 with active or convalescent COVID-19. Sequences were obtained from peripheral blood. The CDR3 is CAWSVEERGTDTQYF. Written as DNA, the CDR3 is TGTGCCTGGAGTGTTGAGGAGAGGGGCACAGATACGCAGTATTTT.